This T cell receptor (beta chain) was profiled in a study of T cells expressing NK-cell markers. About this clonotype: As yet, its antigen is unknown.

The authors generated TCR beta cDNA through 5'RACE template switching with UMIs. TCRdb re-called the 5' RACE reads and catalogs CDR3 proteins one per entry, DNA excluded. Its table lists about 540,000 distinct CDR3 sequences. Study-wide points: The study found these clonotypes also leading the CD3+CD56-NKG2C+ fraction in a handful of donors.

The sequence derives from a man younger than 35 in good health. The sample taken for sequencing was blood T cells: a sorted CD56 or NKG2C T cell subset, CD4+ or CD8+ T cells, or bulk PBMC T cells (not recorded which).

CDR3 protein: CASSLGYSRSSGNTIYF. This chain connects TRBV11-2 to TRBJ1-3. This CDR3 is built from 17 residues. Per the germline V gene, CDR1 is SGHAT and CDR2 is FQNNGV. The full variable domain, its missing parts supplied by reference TRBV11-2 and TRBJ1-3, is EAGVAQSPRYKIIEKRQSVAFWCNPISGHATLYWYQQILGQGPKLLIQFQNNGVVDDSQLPKDRFSAERLKGVDSTLKIQPAKLEDSAVYLCASSLGYSRSSGNTIYFGEGSWLTVV.